What follows are 20 T cell receptor beta chains derived from one specimen sequenced in a study of OX40 agonist ivuxolimab in advanced cancers. Produced via immunoSEQ multiplex PCR; TCRdb's table is partial and in-frame only. The sample includes approximately 59,000 clones, 75% to 90% of them seen just once. This specimen was CD4+ or CD8+ T cells sorted from blood, taken in a trial of the OX40 agonist ivuxolimab. These receptors were obtained from an adult with an advanced solid tumor such as melanoma, head and neck, liver or kidney cancer.

The chain employs TRBV10-3 and TRBJ1-5; TRBD1 agrees at 10 bases. V was pared by 1 base and J by 6 bases, with 6 bases of the junction left unmatched. CDR1 and CDR2 from the germline V gene are ENHRY and SYGVKD. The CDR3 covers 16 residues. CDR3 region: CAISEWDRGGSQPQHF. The CDR3 DNA reads as TGTGCCATCAGTGAGTGGGACAGGGGAGGAAGTCAGCCCCAGCATTTT.

The chain combines TRBV28 with TRBJ1-5; D not certain. Trimming removed 6 bases at V and 2 bases at J, with 8 bases between. CDR1 is MDHEN, CDR2 SYDVKM, per germline. This CDR3 spans 13 amino acids. The CDR3 reads CASSSNGNQPQHF. CDR3 coding DNA: TGTGCCAGCAGCTCTAATGGCAATCAGCCCCAGCATTTT. Together with reference TRBV28 and TRBJ1-5, the CDR3 gives the full variable domain: DVKVTQSSRYLVKRTGEKVFLECVQDMDHENMFWYRQDPGLGLRLIYFSYDVKMKEKGDIPEGYSVSREKKERFSLILESASTNQTSMYLCASSSNGNQPQHFGDGTRLSIL.

This chain connects TRBV7-3 to TRBJ2-2, with D possibly being TRBD1 (6 bases). V gave up 5 bases and J gave up 1 base, with 14 bases separating them. Germline-derived CDR1 and CDR2 are SGHTA and FQGTGA. This CDR3 contains 16 residues. The CDR3 DNA follows: TGTGCCAGCAGCCGCGACAGGCCGATGAACACCGGGGAGCTGTTTTTT. This codes for CASSRDRPMNTGELFF.

The rearrangement joins TRBV5-5 to TRBJ1-1; TRBD1 might be the D (5 bases). This CDR3 spans 16 amino acids. V was trimmed by 4 bases and J by 0 bases, leaving 16 bases between them. Germline V gene lookup returns CDR1 SGHKS and CDR2 YYEKEE (reference sequence). This CDR3 is CASSTVPTAMNTEAFF. CDR3 nucleotide sequence: TGTGCCAGCAGCACAGTACCGACAGCCATGAACACTGAAGCTTTCTTT.

CDR3 sequence (DNA): TGTGCCAGCAGCTTGGGACTAGCGGGGGGGAACACAGATACGCAGTATTTT. It codes for CASSLGLAGGNTDTQYF. The chain links TRBV5-4 to TRBJ2-3; 14 nucleotides line up with TRBD2. From germline, CDR1 is SGHNT and CDR2 YYREEE (reference sequence). Trimming took 0 bases from V and 2 from J; bases not matched to a gene: 2. The CDR3 spans 17 residues.

This clone was picked up a small number of times. The rearrangement uses TRBV7-8 and TRBJ2-7; D gene unclear. This CDR3 is built from 13 residues. Trimming took 5 bases from V and 4 from J, leaving 12 bases between them. Germline loops: CDR1 SGHVS, CDR2 FQNEAQ. CDR3 loop: CASSKTDGYEQYF. CDR3 nucleotides: TGTGCCAGCAGCAAGACGGACGGATACGAGCAGTACTTC.

This chain joins TRBV11-1 and TRBJ1-1, with 12 bases fitting TRBD1. V shed 5 bases, J shed 1 base, and the junction held 5 bases outside the gene matches. This CDR3 has 16 amino acids. CDR1 is SGHAT and CDR2 is FQDESV in the germline V gene (reference sequence). The CDR3 DNA reads TGTGCCAGCAGCGACGGGACAGGGGGCAGGAACACTGAAGCTTTCTTT. As protein: CASSDGTGGRNTEAFF. Full variable domain (rest looked up from reference TRBV11-1 and TRBJ1-1): EAEVAQSPRYKITEKSQAVAFWCDPISGHATLYWYRQILGQGPELLVQFQDESVVDDSQLPKDRFSAERLKGVDSTLKIQPAELGDSAMYLCASSDGTGGRNTEAFFGQGTRLTVV.

This sequence joins TRBV27 and TRBJ1-4; D uncertain. This CDR3 is built from 13 residues. Trimming pared 3 bases from V and 3 bases from J, leaving 5 bases between. Per germline, CDR1 MNHEY and CDR2 SMNVEV (reference sequence). CDR3: CASSFSPNEKLFF. The CDR3 DNA sequence: TGTGCCAGCAGTTTCTCCCCTAATGAAAAACTGTTTTTT.

CDR3 protein: CASSLTLVWGQAYTEAFF. The CDR3 DNA reads TGTGCCAGCAGCTTAACCCTGGTCTGGGGACAGGCTTACACTGAAGCTTTCTTT. This chain uses TRBV7-3 with TRBJ1-1; 8 nucleotides agree with TRBD1. Germline V gene data show CDR1 as SGHTA and CDR2 as FQGTGA. The CDR3 runs to 18 residues. The J segment lost 3 bases and the V segment lost 0 bases, leaving 12 bases of the junction unmatched.

J is TRBJ1-4 and V is TRBV5-8; 7 nucleotides agree with TRBD1. The CDR3 consists of 16 residues. CDR1 is SGHTS and CDR2 is YDEGEE in the germline V gene. V lost 3 bases, J lost 1 base, and 6 bases stayed unmatched. The CDR3 nucleotides read TGTGCCAGCAGCTGGACCAACAGGGGAACTAATGAAAAACTGTTTTTT. Its translation is CASSWTNRGTNEKLFF. Variable domain in full (rest from reference TRBV5-8 and TRBJ1-4): EAGVTQSPTHLIKTRGQQATLRCSPISGHTSVYWYQQALGLGLQFLLWYDEGEERNRGNFPPRFSGRQFPNYSSELNVNALELEDSALYLCASSWTNRGTNEKLFFGSGTQLSVL.

This clone has more than one count but fewer than ten. This chain uses TRBV5-1 with TRBJ2-4, with D maybe TRBD2 (6 bases). Trimming removed 3 bases at V and 5 bases at J, with 15 bases between. From germline, CDR1 is SGHRS and CDR2 YFSETQ. The CDR3 is made up of 15 amino acids. The CDR3 loop reads CASSSGAGIENIQYF. The CDR3 nucleotides are TGCGCCAGCAGCTCCGGGGCGGGGATTGAAAACATTCAGTACTTC. Full variable domain (remainder filled in from reference TRBV5-1 and TRBJ2-4): KAGVTQTPRYLIKTRGQQVTLSCSPISGHRSVSWYQQTPGQGLQFLFEYFSETQRNKGNFPGRFSGRQFSNSRSEMNVSTLELGDSALYLCASSSGAGIENIQYFGAGTRLSVL.

The chain recombines TRBV6-1 with TRBJ2-3, with a possible D match to TRBD2 (6 bases). Trimming removed 7 bases at V and 2 bases at J, with 16 bases between. This CDR3 is built from 15 residues. The germline V gene has CDR1 MNHNS and CDR2 SASEGT. The CDR3 DNA reads as TGTGCCAGCACTGAGGGGACTTTCTACACAGATACGCAGTATTTT. Translated, it gives CASTEGTFYTDTQYF.

The V gene is TRBV27, the J gene TRBJ1-5; 8 bases match TRBD1. Germline CDR1 is MNHEY and CDR2 is SMNVEV (reference sequence). The J segment lost 10 bases and the V segment lost 3 bases, leaving 8 bases of the junction unmatched. This CDR3 is built from 14 residues. CDR3 DNA: TGTGCCAGCAGTTTGACAGGGGCATCGTCTCCCCAGCATTTT. Translated: CASSLTGASSPQHF.

The rearrangement uses TRBV28 and TRBJ1-6; 7 bases fit TRBD1. CDR3 length: 15 amino acids. V shed 6 bases, J shed 4 bases, and the junction held 6 bases outside the gene matches. Germline loops: CDR1 MDHEN, CDR2 SYDVKM. CDR3 loop: CASRSGTAYNSPLHF. DNA of the CDR3: TGTGCCAGCAGATCCGGGACAGCGTATAATTCACCCCTCCACTTT.

The J gene is TRBJ1-1, the V gene TRBV6-1; D unresolved. The V end was cut by 6 bases, the J end by 1 base, with 9 bases between. The germline gives CDR1 MNHNS, CDR2 SASEGT. This CDR3 is 13 amino acids long. The CDR3 DNA is TGTGCCAGCAGCGATTCGTGGAACACTGAAGCTTTCTTT. It translates to CASSDSWNTEAFF.

This clone is medium-sized (0.01 to 0.1%) by share. V gene TRBV28 combines with J gene TRBJ1-2; D is undetermined. CDR3 length: 13 residues. V dropped 2 bases and J dropped 0 bases, with 4 bases sitting between them. CDR1 is MDHEN and CDR2 is SYDVKM in the germline V gene. The chain's CDR3 is CASSLLANYGYTF. The DNA of the CDR3 is TGTGCCAGCAGTTTACTCGCTAACTATGGCTACACCTTC.

As regards this clone: The sample has other DNA sequences that encode this CDR3 too. The J gene is TRBJ2-7, the V gene TRBV9, with 9 nucleotides matching TRBD1. The V and J ends lost 0 bases and 4 bases, in that order; junction bases with no gene match: 2. Germline values: CDR1 SGDLS, CDR2 YYNGEE. The CDR3 consists of 14 residues. CDR3 bases: TGTGCCAGCAGCGTAGCGACAGGGGGTTACGAGCAGTACTTC. Protein sequence: CASSVATGGYEQYF.

This chain links TRBV7-2 with TRBJ2-5; TRBD1 matches at 8 bases. CDR1 is SGHTA and CDR2 is FQGNSA in the germline V gene. CDR3 length: 14 residues. V lost 3 bases and J lost 5; bases outside the gene matches: 5. The CDR3, as DNA: TGTGCCAGCAGCTTCGACAGGGGCGTGGAGACCCAGTACTTC. The encoded protein is CASSFDRGVETQYF.

The chain couples TRBV5-8 to TRBJ1-4; D is unclear. The ends were cut back, 3 bases at V and 4 bases at J, with 13 bases in the middle. CDR1 SGHTS and CDR2 YDEGEE come from the germline V gene. This CDR3 has 15 residues. This CDR3 is CASSSFGVRNEKLFF. The CDR3 coding sequence is TGTGCCAGCAGCTCGTTCGGGGTCCGTAATGAAAAACTGTTTTTT. The entire variable domain, with the rest obtained from reference TRBV5-8 and TRBJ1-4, is as follows: EAGVTQSPTHLIKTRGQQATLRCSPISGHTSVYWYQQALGLGLQFLLWYDEGEERNRGNFPPRFSGRQFPNYSSELNVNALELEDSALYLCASSSFGVRNEKLFFGSGTQLSVL.

The J gene is TRBJ2-2, the V gene TRBV10-3; D might be TRBD1 (6 bases). The V end lost 2 bases, the J end lost 5 bases, and 9 bases lay between the germline ends. Looked up from germline, CDR1 is ENHRY and CDR2 is SYGVKD. CDR3 length: 14 residues. The chain's CDR3 is CAISEGGHTGELFF. Here the CDR3 DNA reads TGTGCCATCAGTGAGGGGGGCCATACCGGGGAGCTGTTTTTT.